One sample yielded the 31 T cell receptor beta chains listed below, sequenced in a study of blood T cell repertoires in COVID-19. Sequencing used immunoSEQ multiplex PCR; TCRdb keeps in-frame clones, though not all of them. Found here are more than 300,000 clones, roughly 90% of them singletons; the top ten hold around 0.93%. Sequenced sample: peripheral blood. These receptors came from a woman between 35 and 50 years old with COVID-19, enrolled during active disease.

CDR3 DNA sequence: TGTGCCAGCAGGGGGCCAGTCCACGAGCAGTACTTC. Its protein is CASRGPVHEQYF. The chain is built from TRBV27 and TRBJ2-7; D might be TRBD1 (5 bases). V gave up 6 bases and J gave up 5 bases, with 11 bases separating them. Per the germline V gene, CDR1 is MNHEY and CDR2 is SMNVEV (reference sequence). This CDR3 is 12 amino acids long.

This clone has a single count. CDR3 in DNA: TGTGCCAGCAGCGTATGGGGCAGGGGAACAGATACGCAGTATTTT. Amino acids: CASSVWGRGTDTQYF. V and J are TRBV9 and TRBJ2-3; D perhaps matches TRBD1 (6 bases). CDR1 is SGDLS and CDR2 is YYNGEE in the germline V gene. This CDR3 is 15 amino acids long. V lost 1 base to trimming and J lost 3 bases, with 12 bases between them.

This chain uses TRBV6-5 with TRBJ2-2; perhaps TRBD1 as D (6 bases). The CDR3 runs 14 residues. V lost 5 bases to trimming and J lost 3 bases, with 10 bases between them. CDR1 and CDR2 (germline): MNHEY, SVGAGI. CDR3 amino acids: CASSQTGYTGELFF. CDR3 coding DNA: TGTGCCAGCAGTCAGACAGGCTACACCGGGGAGCTGTTTTTT.

The rearrangement uses TRBV11-1 and TRBJ1-4; 8 bases fit TRBD1. Per the germline V gene, CDR1 is SGHAT and CDR2 is FQDESV (reference sequence). This CDR3 spans 16 amino acids. The ends lost 6 bases at V and 3 bases at J; junction bases unmatched: 9. The CDR3 coding sequence is TGTGCCAGCAGGAGAAACCCGGGACAGGCTAATGAAAAACTGTTTTTT. Amino acid sequence: CASRRNPGQANEKLFF.

The chain joins TRBV5-1 to TRBJ2-5; 14 positions match TRBD2. The CDR3 length is 15 residues. The germline V gene has CDR1 SGHRS and CDR2 YFSETQ. V shed 3 bases and J 4 bases; nucleotides not matched to a gene: 2. The CDR3, as DNA: TGCGCCAGCAGCTCGACTAGCGGGGGGGGAGAGACCCAGTACTTC. It is translated as CASSSTSGGGETQYF.

This chain connects TRBV4-3 to TRBJ1-3, with D unresolved. Trimming removed 1 base at V and 7 bases at J, with 17 bases between. Germline CDR1 reads LGHNA; CDR2 reads YSLEER. There are 16 residues in the CDR3. Written as DNA, the CDR3 is TGCGCCAGCAGCCAAGCGGCCCTCCAGGCGGGGAACACCATATATTTT. As protein: CASSQAALQAGNTIYF.

About this clone: Within the sample, other DNA sequences also encode this same CDR3. The chain joins TRBV5-4 to TRBJ2-7; perhaps TRBD1 as D (5 bases). The CDR3 sequence is 14 residues long. V was trimmed by 2 bases and J by 0 bases, leaving 9 bases between them. Germline loops: CDR1 SGHNT, CDR2 YYREEE (reference sequence). CDR3 sequence: CASSFRGSSYEQYF. The DNA for the CDR3 is TGTGCCAGCAGCTTTAGGGGAAGCTCCTACGAGCAGTACTTC.

This clone was picked up one time. The V call is TRBV11-3, the J call TRBJ2-3; TRBD1 is a possible D gene (6 bases). CDR3 length: 15 residues. The V end lost 4 bases, the J end lost 0 bases, and 11 bases lay between the germline ends. Germline V gene data show CDR1 as SGHNT and CDR2 as YENEEA. Here the CDR3 reads CASSWATGSTDTQYF. CDR3 in DNA: TGTGCCAGCAGCTGGGCGACAGGAAGCACAGATACGCAGTATTTT.

The rearrangement joins TRBV5-1 to TRBJ1-6; 9 bases line up with TRBD1. V shed 1 base, J shed 0 bases, and the junction held 11 bases outside the gene matches. This CDR3 contains 20 residues. CDR1 and CDR2 from the germline V gene are SGHRS and YFSETQ. The CDR3 DNA reads as TGCGCCAGCAGCTTGTTGACAGGGGGGCCACGGAGCTCCTATAATTCACCCCTCCACTTT. Amino acid sequence: CASSLLTGGPRSSYNSPLHF.

This clone has only one observation. This chain connects TRBV5-1 to TRBJ2-2; TRBD2 is a possible D gene (5 bases). Germline values: CDR1 SGHRS, CDR2 YFSETQ. The length of the CDR3 is 16 residues. Between the trimmed V and J ends, which lost 3 bases and 5 bases, there was a span of 17 bases. The CDR3 bases are TGCGCCAGCAGCTCGCTTTTAGTTTGGGAGACCGGGGAGCTGTTTTTT. Amino acid sequence: CASSSLLVWETGELFF.

This clone has just one count. The gene calls are TRBV6-5 and TRBJ2-7; TRBD2 is a possible D gene (6 bases). The CDR3 covers 13 residues. Between the trimmed V and J ends, which lost 6 bases and 0 bases, there was a span of 9 bases. CDR1 is MNHEY, CDR2 SVGAGI, per germline. CDR3 DNA sequence: TGTGCCAGCAGGGGGAGGTTCTCCTACGAGCAGTACTTC. It encodes CASRGRFSYEQYF.

V gene TRBV2 combines with J gene TRBJ1-4; a possible D gene is TRBD1 (6 bases). Germline CDR1 reads SNHLY; CDR2 reads FYNNEI. V was trimmed by 4 bases and J by 13 bases, leaving 7 bases between them. CDR3 size: 10 residues. The CDR3 sequence is CASSGGGLFF. CDR3 DNA: TGTGCCAGCAGTGGAGGGGGACTGTTTTTT.

The chain joins TRBV5-1 to TRBJ1-2; D might be TRBD1 (5 bases). The CDR3 loop spans 15 amino acids. Deletions cut 5 bases from V and 4 bases from J, with 18 bases between. Germline CDR1 reads SGHRS; CDR2 reads YFSETQ. For the CDR3, the DNA is TGCGCCAGCAGTCCGGACCCAATTGGGGCCTATGGCTACACCTTC. It specifies CASSPDPIGAYGYTF. Looking up the rest from reference TRBV5-1 and TRBJ1-2 gives the full variable domain: KAGVTQTPRYLIKTRGQQVTLSCSPISGHRSVSWYQQTPGQGLQFLFEYFSETQRNKGNFPGRFSGRQFSNSRSEMNVSTLELGDSALYLCASSPDPIGAYGYTFGSGTRLTVV.

The chain carries TRBV7-9 and TRBJ1-1; the D gene is possibly TRBD1 (6 bases). Per germline, CDR1 SEHNR and CDR2 FQNEAQ (reference sequence). V shed 6 bases and J shed 6 bases, with 23 bases lying between them. The length of the CDR3 is 16 residues. This CDR3 is CASSTTLGQSGAEAFF. CDR3 DNA sequence: TGTGCCAGCAGTACCACCCTCGGACAGTCCGGCGCTGAAGCTTTCTTT.

The gene calls are TRBV5-1 and TRBJ1-3; D is ambiguous. CDR1 is SGHRS, CDR2 YFSETQ, per germline. V lost 0 bases to trimming and J lost 3 bases, with 7 bases between them. CDR3 size: 14 residues. The CDR3 here is CASSLDTHGNTIYF. Here the CDR3 DNA reads TGCGCCAGCAGCTTGGACACCCATGGAAACACCATATATTTT.

V usage is TRBV7-2 and J usage is TRBJ2-7; 10 bases map to TRBD1. Trimming removed 1 base from V and 4 bases from J; junction bases left unmatched: 7. CDR3 length equals 16 residues. Per germline, CDR1 SGHTA and CDR2 FQGNSA. CDR3 DNA sequence: TGTGCCAGCAGCTTAGGGGGGGGACAGGGGTCGTACGAGCAGTACTTC. Amino acids: CASSLGGGQGSYEQYF.

The V gene is TRBV29-1, the J gene TRBJ2-3; 15 bases map to TRBD2. Losses at the gene ends were 6 bases for V and 1 base for J; bases not matched to a gene: 5. The CDR3 is made up of 16 amino acids. From germline, CDR1 is SQVTM and CDR2 ANQGSEA. CDR3 nucleotides: TGCAGCGTCAGCGGACTAGCGGGGGGGCGCACAGATACGCAGTATTTT. It encodes CSVSGLAGGRTDTQYF.

The chain recombines TRBV28 with TRBJ2-1; unclear D gene. The CDR3 is 14 residues long. V was cut by 6 bases and J by 6 bases, with 15 bases left in between. CDR1 is MDHEN, CDR2 SYDVKM, per germline. This chain's CDR3 is CASSRLGGLNEQFF. CDR3 sequence (DNA): TGTGCCAGCAGCCGACTGGGTGGTCTCAATGAGCAGTTCTTC.

V usage is TRBV11-3 and J usage is TRBJ2-2; D is possibly TRBD1 (5 bases). In germline, CDR1 is SGHNT, CDR2 YENEEA. V was trimmed by 1 base and J by 5 bases, leaving 8 bases between them. The CDR3 runs to 14 residues. The CDR3 reads CASSLGGVTGELFF. The CDR3 DNA follows: TGTGCCAGCAGCTTAGGGGGCGTTACCGGGGAGCTGTTTTTT.

This clone showed up just once. This chain connects TRBV6-5 to TRBJ1-2; perhaps TRBD1 as D (5 bases). V was clipped by 7 bases and J by 7 bases, with 19 bases between them. CDR1 MNHEY and CDR2 SVGAGI come from the germline V gene. This CDR3 spans 14 amino acids. The CDR3: CASTQSRERGGYTF. The CDR3 DNA follows: TGTGCCAGCACCCAATCCAGGGAAAGGGGTGGCTACACCTTC.

CDR3 in DNA: TGCGCCAGCAGCTCCGCGGGACAGAGCTCTGGAAACACCATATATTTT. Its translation is CASSSAGQSSGNTIYF. The rearrangement links TRBV5-1 to TRBJ1-3; TRBD1 agrees at 7 bases. This CDR3 has 16 amino acids. The V gene end was trimmed by 3 bases and the J gene end by 0 bases; junction bases not matched to a gene: 6. Germline V gene sequence: CDR1 SGHRS, CDR2 YFSETQ.

This clone was recorded only once. The chain is built from TRBV6-5 and TRBJ2-7; D might be TRBD1 (5 bases). Germline V gene lookup returns CDR1 MNHEY and CDR2 SVGAGI. The CDR3 sequence is 13 residues long. The V end lost 2 bases, the J end lost 1 base, and 6 bases lay between the germline ends. This CDR3 is CASSYQGSYEQYF. The CDR3 DNA reads TGTGCCAGCAGTTACCAGGGTTCCTACGAGCAGTACTTC.

The chain combines TRBV7-9 with TRBJ1-1, with 7 bases aligning to TRBD1. The CDR3 contains 15 residues. Per the germline V gene, CDR1 is SEHNR and CDR2 is FQNEAQ (reference sequence). V dropped 3 bases and J dropped 3; count of bases not matched to a gene: 7. CDR3 loop: CASSLAGTEHTEAFF. The CDR3 DNA follows: TGTGCCAGCAGCTTGGCCGGGACAGAGCACACTGAAGCTTTCTTT.

The table lists this clone with a count of one. The rearrangement links TRBV5-5 to TRBJ2-3, with TRBD2 matching 9 bases. With 3 bases clipped from V and 2 bases from J, the junction kept 4 bases outside the gene matches. Germline V gene data show CDR1 as SGHKS and CDR2 as YYEKEE (reference sequence). The CDR3 sequence is 15 residues long. The DNA for the CDR3 is TGTGCCAGCAGCTATATAGCGGGAGTCACAGATACGCAGTATTTT. Protein: CASSYIAGVTDTQYF.

This rearrangement joins TRBV7-2 to TRBJ1-3, with a tentative D call TRBD1 (5 bases). V lost 3 bases and J 1 base, leaving 13 bases between the germline ends. The CDR3 has 16 residues. CDR1 and CDR2 (germline): SGHTA, FQGNSA. Written as DNA, the CDR3 is TGTGCCAGCAGCTTGATCGTTGCAGGGTCTGGAAACACCATATATTTT. It encodes CASSLIVAGSGNTIYF.

V is TRBV15 and J is TRBJ2-2, with TRBD2 identical over 12 bases. Germline CDR1 reads LNHNV; CDR2 reads YYDKDF (reference sequence). The CDR3 is made up of 20 amino acids. V lost 1 base and J lost 5; bases outside the gene matches: 14. This chain's CDR3 is CATSRVPGLAGPTGTGELFF. CDR3 nucleotides: TGTGCCACCAGCAGAGTTCCGGGACTAGCGGGCCCCACGGGGACCGGGGAGCTGTTTTTT.

V usage is TRBV5-6 and J usage is TRBJ1-3; D possibly corresponds to TRBD1 (5 bases). The ends were cut back, 4 bases at V and 0 bases at J, with 11 bases in the middle. This CDR3 comprises 15 residues. Germline values: CDR1 SGHDT, CDR2 YYEEEE. In nucleotides, the CDR3 is TGTGCCAGCAGCCCCCTCGGGGGCTCTGGAAACACCATATATTTT. This gives the protein CASSPLGGSGNTIYF.

The rearrangement uses TRBV24-1 and TRBJ2-2; 10 bases match TRBD1. Germline V CDR1 and CDR2: KGHDR, SFDVKD. With V trimmed by 3 bases and J by 0 bases, 6 bases remained unmatched. The CDR3 length is 18 residues. The CDR3 sequence is CATSDPAGTGANTGELFF. Written as DNA, the CDR3 is TGTGCCACCAGTGATCCAGCTGGGACAGGGGCGAACACCGGGGAGCTGTTTTTT.

The gene calls are TRBV24-1 and TRBJ2-1, with 10 bases lining up with TRBD2. Per the germline V gene, CDR1 is KGHDR and CDR2 is SFDVKD. J was trimmed by 0 bases and V by 5 bases; bases with no gene match: 12. CDR3 length equals 19 residues. DNA of the CDR3: TGTGCCACCAGTGGAAGGGCTAGCGGGAGTTCTCACTCCTACAATGAGCAGTTCTTC. It yields the protein CATSGRASGSSHSYNEQFF.

This chain joins TRBV6-2 or TRBV6-3 and TRBJ1-6; 9 bases line up with TRBD1. Germline V CDR1 and CDR2: MNHEY, SVGEGT. The trim removed 4 bases at V and 2 bases at J, leaving 3 bases unmatched. This CDR3 has 16 amino acids. In DNA form, the CDR3 reads TGTGCCAGCAGTTTTACAGGGGGCACCTATAATTCACCCCTCCACTTT. Translation gives CASSFTGGTYNSPLHF.

This rearrangement joins TRBV27 to TRBJ2-3; TRBD2 agrees at 7 bases. This CDR3 has 14 amino acids. The ends lost 4 bases at V and 3 bases at J; junction bases unmatched: 4. Germline values: CDR1 MNHEY, CDR2 SMNVEV (reference sequence). The CDR3 protein is CASSWGRETDTQYF. The CDR3 DNA sequence: TGTGCCAGCAGTTGGGGGAGGGAGACAGATACGCAGTATTTT.